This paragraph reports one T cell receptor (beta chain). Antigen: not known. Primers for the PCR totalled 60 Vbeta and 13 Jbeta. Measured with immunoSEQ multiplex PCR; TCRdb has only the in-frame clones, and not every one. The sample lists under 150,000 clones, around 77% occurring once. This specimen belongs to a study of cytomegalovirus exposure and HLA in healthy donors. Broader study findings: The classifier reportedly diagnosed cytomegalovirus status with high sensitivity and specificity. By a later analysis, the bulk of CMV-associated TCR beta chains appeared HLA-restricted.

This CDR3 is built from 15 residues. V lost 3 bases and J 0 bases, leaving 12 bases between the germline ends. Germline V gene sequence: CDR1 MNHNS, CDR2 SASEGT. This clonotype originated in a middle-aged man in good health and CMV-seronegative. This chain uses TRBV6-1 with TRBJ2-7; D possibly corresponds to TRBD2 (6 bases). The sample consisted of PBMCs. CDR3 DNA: TGTGCCAGCAGTGACGGGACTTCGAGCTCCTACGAGCAGTACTTC. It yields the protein CASSDGTSSSYEQYF.